A single sample is the source of the 32 T cell receptor beta chains below, sequenced in a study of cytomegalovirus exposure and HLA in healthy donors. The assay was immunoSEQ multiplex PCR, and TCRdb's table has in-frame clones only and misses some. The sample contains 65,000 to 100,000 clones, approximately 93% of which appear only once. Sample: PBMCs. These receptors all stem from a young woman in good health and CMV-seronegative.

The chain employs TRBV27 and TRBJ2-2; unclear D gene. The V and J ends lost 5 bases and 3 bases respectively, with 10 bases between them. There are 14 residues in the CDR3. The V gene's germline CDR1 is MNHEY and CDR2 SMNVEV (reference sequence). CDR3 sequence (DNA): TGTGCCAGCAGTCTCTCATCGGACACCGGGGAGCTGTTTTTT. Amino acid sequence: CASSLSSDTGELFF.

The chain uses TRBV5-1 and TRBJ2-1, with a possible D match to TRBD2 (6 bases). V lost 4 bases, J lost 9 bases, and 20 bases lay in between. Germline V gives CDR1 SGHRS, CDR2 YFSETQ. The CDR3 consists of 15 residues. The CDR3 protein is CASSRGTASISEQFF. For the CDR3, the DNA is TGCGCCAGCAGCAGAGGGACTGCTAGCATAAGTGAGCAGTTCTTC.

This clone has just one count. The rearrangement joins TRBV7-8 to TRBJ2-3; D gene uncertain. The V gene's germline CDR1 is SGHVS and CDR2 FQNEAQ. Between the trimmed V and J ends, which lost 3 bases and 2 bases, there was a span of 3 bases. The CDR3 loop spans 12 amino acids. The CDR3 spells CASSFITDTQYF. As DNA, the CDR3 is TGTGCCAGCAGCTTTATCACAGATACGCAGTATTTT. Together with reference TRBV7-8 and TRBJ2-3, the CDR3 gives the full variable domain: GAGVSQSPRYKVAKRGQDVALRCDPISGHVSLFWYQQALGQGPEFLTYFQNEAQLDKSGLPSDRFFAERPEGSVSTLKIQRTQQEDSAVYLCASSFITDTQYFGPGTRLTVL.

The chain carries TRBV6-6 and TRBJ2-5, with 10 positions matching TRBD2. This CDR3 spans 14 amino acids. Germline V lookup: CDR1 MNHNY, CDR2 SVGAGI (reference sequence). V was clipped by 6 bases and J by 4 bases; unmatched bases: 5. The CDR3 here is CASRASGGGETQYF. CDR3 in DNA: TGTGCCAGCAGGGCTAGCGGGGGAGGAGAGACCCAGTACTTC.

The rearrangement links TRBV5-1 to TRBJ2-3; 8 nucleotides match TRBD2. V was clipped by 0 bases and J by 6 bases; unmatched bases: 9. Germline CDR1 SGHRS, CDR2 YFSETQ. There are 16 residues in the CDR3. This CDR3 is CASSLGLAQDGDTQYF. The CDR3 nucleotides are TGCGCCAGCAGCTTGGGACTAGCGCAGGATGGGGATACGCAGTATTTT.

V and J are TRBV5-1 and TRBJ2-5, with a possible D match to TRBD2 (5 bases). This CDR3 is 16 amino acids long. Germline V gene lookup returns CDR1 SGHRS and CDR2 YFSETQ. V lost 5 bases and J 2 bases, leaving 19 bases between the germline ends. CDR3 in amino acids: CASRPILLREQETQYF. In DNA, the CDR3 is TGCGCCAGCAGACCAATCCTTCTGAGGGAGCAAGAGACCCAGTACTTC.

A single count supports this clone. The gene calls are TRBV29-1 and TRBJ2-7, with D unclear. Trimming pared 6 bases from V and 2 bases from J, leaving 14 bases between. The CDR3 contains 13 residues. The germline V gene encodes CDR1 SQVTM and CDR2 ANQGSEA. CDR3 DNA: TGCAGCGTCATTCTGCCGGTCGCCTACGAGCAGTACTTC. Its translation: CSVILPVAYEQYF.

The genes are TRBV6-5 and TRBJ1-2, with TRBD1 matching over 8 bases. The CDR3 runs to 12 residues. The V segment lost 11 bases and the J segment 7 bases; nucleotides outside the gene matches: 9. Germline CDR1 reads MNHEY; CDR2 reads SVGAGI. The DNA for the CDR3 is TGTGCCCGCCACCGGGACAGGTTTGGCTACACCTTC. This sequence encodes CARHRDRFGYTF.

The chain links TRBV6-4 to TRBJ2-1; 7 bases line up with TRBD2. The V gene's germline CDR1 is MRHNA and CDR2 SNTAGT. The CDR3 loop spans 15 amino acids. With V trimmed by 2 bases and J by 5 bases, 6 bases remained unmatched. The CDR3 is CASSDGAGEHNEQFF. The CDR3 DNA is TGTGCCAGCAGTGACGGTGCGGGAGAGCACAATGAGCAGTTCTTC.

The CDR3 DNA sequence: TGTGCCAGCTCCGGACAGGGGGAAGGGCGGGAAAAACTGTTTTTT. Translating gives CASSGQGEGREKLFF. This sequence joins TRBV6-1 and TRBJ1-4; 10 nucleotides match TRBD1. V lost 8 bases, J lost 8 bases, and 11 bases stayed unmatched. In germline, CDR1 is MNHNS, CDR2 SASEGT. The CDR3 consists of 15 residues.

This sequence joins TRBV10-3 and TRBJ1-5; D may be TRBD1 (5 bases). V gave up 8 bases and J gave up 4 bases, with 15 bases separating them. Germline V gene lookup returns CDR1 ENHRY and CDR2 SYGVKD. The CDR3 consists of 14 residues. CDR3 sequence: CAISTGGKNQPQHF. CDR3 DNA: TGTGCCATCTCGACGGGGGGAAAAAATCAGCCCCAGCATTTT.

V usage is TRBV7-9 and J usage is TRBJ2-7; 8 bases match TRBD1. CDR1 is SEHNR and CDR2 is FQNEAQ in the germline V gene (reference sequence). J gave up 3 bases and V 5 bases, and 6 bases lay outside the gene matches. The length of the CDR3 is 14 residues. CDR3 residues: CASSLDRGVYEQYF. CDR3 coding DNA: TGTGCCAGCAGCCTCGACAGGGGCGTCTACGAGCAGTACTTC.

This chain uses TRBV7-6 with TRBJ2-1; D may be TRBD2 (6 bases). The CDR3 length is 17 residues. Trimming cost V 5 bases and J 6 bases, with 23 bases left between them. From germline, CDR1 is SGHVS and CDR2 FNYEAQ. The CDR3 protein is CASSPPDLGGEGNEQFF. CDR3 sequence (DNA): TGTGCCAGCAGCCCACCTGATTTGGGGGGAGAGGGCAATGAGCAGTTCTTC.

The chain recombines TRBV7-2 with TRBJ2-5, with TRBD1 as a possible D gene (5 bases). Looked up from germline, CDR1 is SGHTA and CDR2 is FQGNSA. V dropped 2 bases and J dropped 3 bases, with 10 bases sitting between them. The CDR3 loop spans 14 amino acids. CDR3 protein: CASSLRTFKETQYF. The CDR3 nucleotides read TGTGCCAGCAGCTTACGGACATTTAAAGAGACCCAGTACTTC.

The chain links TRBV18 to TRBJ2-1; perhaps TRBD2 as D (5 bases). Germline V CDR1 and CDR2: KGHSH, LQKENI. The CDR3 contains 16 residues. V gave up 3 bases and J gave up 5 bases, with 17 bases separating them. CDR3 residues: CASSPRRNHGDNEQFF. CDR3 bases: TGTGCCAGCTCACCTCGGAGGAACCATGGGGACAATGAGCAGTTCTTC.

V and J are TRBV14 and TRBJ2-3; 7 bases match TRBD2. J lost 3 bases, V lost 0 bases, and 3 bases had no gene match. The CDR3 has 15 amino acids. The germline CDR1 and CDR2 sequences are SGHDN and FVKESK. The CDR3 reads CASSQDLGGTDTQYF. CDR3 DNA: TGTGCCAGCAGCCAAGATCTCGGGGGGACAGATACGCAGTATTTT.

The chain couples TRBV4-1 to TRBJ1-2; D is unclear. This CDR3 spans 15 amino acids. The germline gives CDR1 MGHRA, CDR2 YSYEKL. Trimming took 0 bases from V and 3 from J, leaving 11 bases between them. This CDR3 reads CASSQDDDTDYGYTF. As DNA, the CDR3 is TGCGCCAGCAGCCAAGATGACGACACAGACTATGGCTACACCTTC.

The chain links TRBV28 to TRBJ2-3; 9 positions match TRBD2. CDR1 and CDR2 from the germline V gene are MDHEN and SYDVKM. CDR3 length equals 17 residues. After removal of 7 bases from V and 0 bases from J, the junction contained 11 bases not matched to a gene. This CDR3 is CASTKKAGGISTDTQYF. CDR3 coding DNA: TGTGCCAGCACCAAAAAAGCGGGGGGCATAAGCACAGATACGCAGTATTTT.

Only a few counts were recorded for this clone. This chain joins TRBV25-1 and TRBJ2-7; D perhaps matches TRBD2 (7 bases). CDR1 is MGHDK, CDR2 SYGVNS, per germline. There are 15 residues in the CDR3. V lost 7 bases, J lost 4 bases, and 20 bases lay in between. The CDR3 sequence: CASTLSGGRKYEQYF. The CDR3 coding sequence is TGTGCCAGCACCCTTTCGGGGGGCCGAAAATACGAGCAGTACTTC.

The chain employs TRBV6-4 and TRBJ2-2; D might be TRBD1 (6 bases). The V end lost 8 bases, the J end lost 5 bases, and 21 bases lay between the germline ends. CDR3 length: 16 amino acids. Germline-derived CDR1 and CDR2 are MRHNA and SNTAGT. This CDR3 reads CASPDPVRGRTGELFF. The DNA of the CDR3 is TGTGCCAGCCCTGATCCCGTCAGGGGCCGAACCGGGGAGCTGTTTTTT.

The rearrangement joins TRBV10-3 to TRBJ2-7, with 9 bases matching TRBD2. V gave up 5 bases and J gave up 4 bases; unmatched junction bases: 9. CDR3 length: 15 amino acids. CDR1 and CDR2 (germline): ENHRY, SYGVKD. The CDR3 protein is CAISLRGGAEYEQYF. Here the CDR3 DNA reads TGTGCCATCAGTTTGCGGGGGGGGGCGGAGTACGAGCAGTACTTC.

The V call is TRBV5-6, the J call TRBJ1-1, with 8 bases matching TRBD1. CDR1 is SGHDT, CDR2 YYEEEE, per germline. Germline trimming cut 0 bases from V and 1 base from J; bases unmatched to any gene: 2. This CDR3 has 15 residues. The DNA of the CDR3 is TGTGCCAGCAGCTTGGGTGGGACAGGGAACACTGAAGCTTTCTTT. Translating it yields CASSLGGTGNTEAFF.

The CDR3 DNA reads TGTGCCAGCACCGCGGGACTTAGCTACGTGGAGCAGTACTTC. This sequence encodes CASTAGLSYVEQYF. The genes are TRBV2 and TRBJ2-7; D may be TRBD2 (6 bases). The CDR3 has 14 amino acids. Germline V CDR1 and CDR2: SNHLY, FYNNEI. Trimming removed 7 bases at V and 7 bases at J, with 20 bases between.

The J gene is TRBJ2-2, the V gene TRBV30; 10 bases are a match to TRBD2. The germline CDR1 and CDR2 sequences are GTSNPN and SVGIG (reference sequence). V dropped 7 bases and J dropped 6; count of bases not matched to a gene: 11. The CDR3 length is 15 residues. CDR3 nucleotide sequence: TGTGCCTCGAAGGCGGGACTAGCGTATTCCGGGGAGCTGTTTTTT. This translates into CASKAGLAYSGELFF.

This clone was counted only a few times. The genes are TRBV10-3 and TRBJ1-2; perhaps TRBD1 as D (6 bases). The CDR3 length is 15 residues. Trimming removed 8 bases at V and 6 bases at J, with 22 bases between. Germline V lookup: CDR1 ENHRY, CDR2 SYGVKD. In DNA form, the CDR3 reads TGTGCCATCGGTAGTTCGGAGAGGGGGTACAATGGCTACACCTTC. This sequence encodes CAIGSSERGYNGYTF.

The chain couples TRBV4-3 to TRBJ2-7, with a weak D call TRBD1 (7 bases). V was trimmed by 4 bases and J by 5 bases, leaving 27 bases between them. The CDR3 is made up of 18 amino acids. Germline V lookup: CDR1 LGHNA, CDR2 YSLEER. The CDR3 bases are TGCGCCAGCAGCCTCAGGACAGGAGAAAAAGGGAGGTGGGACGAGCAGTACTTC. It specifies CASSLRTGEKGRWDEQYF.

The rearrangement links TRBV5-4 to TRBJ2-1, with 12 bases lining up with TRBD2. This CDR3 region has 18 residues. Trimming removed 0 bases from V and 5 bases from J; junction bases left unmatched: 9. CDR1 and CDR2 (germline): SGHNT, YYREEE (reference sequence). CDR3 in DNA: TGTGCCAGCAGCTTGGGCGGGTCTAGCGGGAGGGATAACAATGAGCAGTTCTTC. This sequence encodes CASSLGGSSGRDNNEQFF. The full variable domain, its missing parts supplied by reference TRBV5-4 and TRBJ2-1, is ETGVTQSPTHLIKTRGQQVTLRCSSQSGHNTVSWYQQALGQGPQFIFQYYREEENGRGNFPPRFSGLQFPNYSSELNVNALELDDSALYLCASSLGGSSGRDNNEQFFGPGTRLTVL.

CDR3 bases: TGTGCCAGCAGCCCTCGGGCCGAGGGCTATGGCTACACCTTC. It is translated as CASSPRAEGYGYTF. The chain employs TRBV7-2 and TRBJ1-2; D not resolved. Germline V gene sequence: CDR1 SGHTA, CDR2 FQGNSA. The CDR3 consists of 14 residues. The germline V and J ends were trimmed by 5 bases and 4 bases, with 14 bases remaining between them.

The chain has TRBV9 and TRBJ2-3, with 11 bases aligning to TRBD2. The germline gives CDR1 SGDLS, CDR2 YYNGEE. With V trimmed by 0 bases and J by 8 bases, 8 bases remained unmatched. CDR3 length: 16 residues. CDR3 coding DNA: TGTGCCAGCAGCGTAGTACTAGCGGGGGAACTAGGTACGCAGTATTTT. Encoded protein: CASSVVLAGELGTQYF.

The gene calls are TRBV29-1 and TRBJ2-5, with TRBD2 matching over 7 bases. Germline values: CDR1 SQVTM, CDR2 ANQGSEA. Trimming removed 4 bases from V and 4 bases from J; junction bases left unmatched: 3. This CDR3 region has 12 residues. The CDR3 is CSVAPGGETQYF. CDR3 in DNA: TGCAGCGTTGCCCCGGGAGGAGAGACCCAGTACTTC.

Written as DNA, the CDR3 is TGCGCCAGCAGCTCCAGACTAGGGAATGAGCAGTTCTTC. Its translation is CASSSRLGNEQFF. The V gene is TRBV5-1, the J gene TRBJ2-1; weak D call: TRBD2 (6 bases). CDR1 SGHRS and CDR2 YFSETQ come from the germline V gene. This CDR3 is built from 13 residues. Trimming removed 3 bases at V and 7 bases at J, with 11 bases between. The full variable domain, its missing parts supplied by reference TRBV5-1 and TRBJ2-1, is KAGVTQTPRYLIKTRGQQVTLSCSPISGHRSVSWYQQTPGQGLQFLFEYFSETQRNKGNFPGRFSGRQFSNSRSEMNVSTLELGDSALYLCASSSRLGNEQFFGPGTRLTVL.

The CDR3 here is CATSRDMGLAGGISGANVLTF. As DNA, the CDR3 is TGTGCCACCAGCAGAGATATGGGGCTTGCAGGGGGGATCTCTGGGGCCAACGTCCTGACTTTC. The rearrangement uses TRBV15 and TRBJ2-6; TRBD1 is a possible D gene (7 bases). Germline V gene sequence: CDR1 LNHNV, CDR2 YYDKDF (reference sequence). The CDR3 covers 21 residues. V lost 0 bases and J lost 0, with 21 bases in between.